Listed here are 17 T cell receptor beta chains from one sample, sequenced in a study of tumor-infiltrating lymphocytes in primary liver carcinoma. TCR beta cDNA came from about 500 ng total RNA, primed with a constant-region primer. Libraries of TCR beta came from three nested multiplex PCR rounds with slightly modified ARM-PCR. Two initial PCR rounds of around 10 cycles each paired TRBV1-TRBV30 forward primers with a C-beta reverse primer. TCRdb redid the calling of the multiplex PCR reads with MiXCR, one entry per CDR3 protein. The data show 190,000 or so distinct CDR3 sequences, with approximately 65% seen just once and approximately 7% held by the top ten. Alongside blood RNA obtained from unsorted whole blood, germline DNA was also extracted. Material for sequencing was peripheral blood. These receptors were collected from an older woman with primary liver carcinoma and hepatitis B virus infection.

This clonotype was seen ten or more times. The chain's CDR3 is CASSQEAGRYTQYF. In nucleotides, the CDR3 is TGCGCCAGCAGCCAAGAGGCGGGAAGGTATACGCAGTATTTT. The rearrangement links TRBV4-1 to TRBJ2-3; possibly TRBD2 for D (6 bases). The CDR3 runs to 14 residues. Deletions cut 0 bases from V and 7 bases from J, with 11 bases between. Germline V gene sequence: CDR1 MGHRA, CDR2 YSYEKL.

Remarks on this clonotype: The junction does not match germline at one end; this may be a read error. The chain carries TRBV6-5 and TRBJ1-1; 9 bases map to TRBD1. This CDR3 comprises 15 residues. The germline V gene encodes CDR1 MNHEY and CDR2 SVGAGI. The CDR3 loop is CASSYWTGDYTEASF. The CDR3 DNA reads TGTGCCAGCAGTTACTGGACAGGGGATTACACTGAAGCTTCCTTT.

The rearrangement joins TRBV5-1 to TRBJ2-1; 10 bases agree with TRBD2. Germline V gene data show CDR1 as SGHRS and CDR2 as YFSETQ. V gave up 1 base and J gave up 1 base; unmatched junction bases: 5. CDR3 length: 17 residues. DNA for the CDR3: TGCGCCAGCAGCTTGACCCGGACTAGCGGATCCTACAATGAGCAGTTCTTC. This sequence encodes CASSLTRTSGSYNEQFF. Variable domain in full (rest from reference TRBV5-1 and TRBJ2-1): KAGVTQTPRYLIKTRGQQVTLSCSPISGHRSVSWYQQTPGQGLQFLFEYFSETQRNKGNFPGRFSGRQFSNSRSEMNVSTLELGDSALYLCASSLTRTSGSYNEQFFGPGTRLTVL.

This chain links TRBV11-2 with TRBJ2-7; TRBD2 matches at 7 bases. The CDR3 is made up of 15 amino acids. V shed 1 base and J 13 bases; nucleotides not matched to a gene: 16. Germline CDR1 is SGHAT and CDR2 is FQNNGV. CDR3 sequence: CASSLVGGSSYEHYF. In DNA form, the CDR3 reads TGTGCCAGCAGCTTAGTGGGGGGGAGCTCCTACGAACATTACTTC.

As concerns this clonotype: A much larger clone differs by one base, so this may be a read error. The chain has TRBV12-3 or TRBV12-4 and TRBJ2-1; no firm D call. The CDR3 extends over 15 amino acids. CDR3 loop: CANSLGGSSYNEQFF. The CDR3 region has the DNA TGTGCCAACAGTTTGGGCGGAAGCTCCTACAATGAGCAGTTCTTC.

As to this clonotype: The germline gene is not matched at one end of the junction; a read error may be the cause. The V call is TRBV11-3, the J call TRBJ2-7; D is ambiguous. Germline V gives CDR1 SGHNT, CDR2 YENEEA. This CDR3 comprises 16 residues. Here the CDR3 reads CAGSLEKGPGSYEQYF. In DNA form, the CDR3 reads TGTGCCGGCAGCTTAGAAAAAGGGCCCGGGTCCTACGAGCAGTACTTC.

Points on this clonotype: A much larger clone sits a single nucleotide away, making a read error possible. The chain combines TRBV6-6 with TRBJ2-3, with D hard to call. Germline CDR1 is MNHNY and CDR2 is SVGAGI (reference sequence). Trimming removed 7 bases at V and 9 bases at J, with 11 bases between. The CDR3 is 11 amino acids. The CDR3 region is CASTKMGTQYF. CDR3 coding DNA: TGTGCCAGCACGAAAATGGGCACGCAGTATTTT.

In the case of this clonotype: A read error may be the cause here, since a much bigger clone is one base away. V and J are TRBV6-6 and TRBJ2-7; D may be TRBD1 (6 bases). Germline V gives CDR1 MNHNY, CDR2 SVGAGI (reference sequence). The CDR3 extends over 15 amino acids. DNA of the CDR3: TGTGCCAGCAGTAACTCGGCGGACCAGGGGTACGAGCAGTACTTC. Its translation: CASSNSADQGYEQYF.

The chain employs TRBV6-5 and TRBJ2-2; the D gene could be TRBD1 or TRBD2 (5 bases each). Trimming pared 8 bases from V and 4 bases from J, leaving 17 bases between. The CDR3 has 15 residues. Germline loops: CDR1 MNHEY, CDR2 SVGAGI. The DNA of the CDR3 is TGTGCCAGCGGGGGAACTAGTCCTAGCACCGGGGAGCTGTTTTTT. Translation gives CASGGTSPSTGELFF.

The chain couples TRBV7-9 to TRBJ2-3; D may correspond to TRBD1 or TRBD2 (5 bases each). This CDR3 comprises 16 residues. V lost 3 bases and J lost 0, with 13 bases in between. The germline V gene encodes CDR1 SEHNR and CDR2 FQNEAQ (reference sequence). In DNA form, the CDR3 reads TGTGCCAGCAGCTTGTATCGTGGGGGTAGCACAGATACGCAGTATTTT. It codes for CASSLYRGGSTDTQYF. Variable domain in full (rest from reference TRBV7-9 and TRBJ2-3): DTGVSQNPRHKITKRGQNVTFRCDPISEHNRLYWYRQTLGQGPEFLTYFQNEAQLEKSRLLSDRFSAERPKGSFSTLEIQRTEQGDSAMYLCASSLYRGGSTDTQYFGPGTRLTVL.

The table lists this clonotype with a few counts. This chain links TRBV7-9 with TRBJ2-5; D is possibly TRBD2 (5 bases). The CDR3 runs to 16 residues. The germline CDR1 and CDR2 sequences are SEHNR and FQNEAQ (reference sequence). V was trimmed by 4 bases and J by 1 base, leaving 16 bases between them. The CDR3 DNA is TGTGCCAGCAGCTCCTCTTTCGTAGCGAGCCAAGAGACCCAGTACTTC. Translated: CASSSSFVASQETQYF.

In its sample, this clonotype was seen many times. The chain uses TRBV7-8 and TRBJ1-2, with 8 bases fitting TRBD1. The J segment lost 5 bases and the V segment lost 0 bases, leaving 8 bases of the junction unmatched. Germline lookup yields CDR1 SGHVS and CDR2 FQNEAQ. This CDR3 has 16 amino acids. The CDR3 protein is CASSLAPSGGGYGYTF. Here the CDR3 DNA reads TGTGCCAGCAGCTTAGCCCCTTCAGGGGGCGGGTATGGCTACACCTTC.

The chain uses TRBV28 and TRBJ2-7; D unclear. This CDR3 comprises 13 residues. The V gene's germline CDR1 is MDHEN and CDR2 SYDVKM. Trimming took 6 bases from V and 4 from J, leaving 13 bases between them. Here the CDR3 reads CASRTGAIYEQYF. The CDR3 nucleotides are TGTGCCAGCAGAACCGGAGCGATATACGAGCAGTACTTC.

The chain uses TRBV7-9 and TRBJ2-3, with D perhaps TRBD1 (6 bases). The CDR3 totals 16 residues. The germline V and J ends were trimmed by 1 base and 3 bases, with 14 bases remaining between them. Germline V gene data show CDR1 as SEHNR and CDR2 as FQNEAQ (reference sequence). CDR3 coding DNA: TGTGCCAGCAGCTTAGTACAGGGACCCTTGACAGATACGCAGTATTTT. As protein: CASSLVQGPLTDTQYF.

On this clonotype: At one of its ends the junction is not consistent with the germline gene, which may arise from a read error. V usage is TRBV6-1 and J usage is TRBJ2-5; D ambiguous. CDR1 and CDR2 from the germline V gene are MNHNS and SASEGT. The CDR3 is 14 amino acids. The CDR3 DNA reads TGTGCCAGCGGTGAACTTTGGAACCAAGAGACCCAGTACTTC. Protein product: CASGELWNQETQYF.

This clonotype was found many times. The genes are TRBV11-2 and TRBJ2-1, with 16 positions matching TRBD2. The V gene end was trimmed by 5 bases and the J gene end by 8 bases; junction bases not matched to a gene: 3. Germline lookup yields CDR1 SGHAT and CDR2 FQNNGV. The CDR3 covers 15 residues. In DNA form, the CDR3 reads TGTGCCAGCAGCCGCGGGACTAGCGGGAGGGATGAGCAGTTCTTC. It is translated as CASSRGTSGRDEQFF.

Worth noting for this clonotype: A much more abundant neighbour one base away suggests this may be a read error. This sequence joins TRBV4-1 and TRBJ2-7; 10 positions agree with TRBD1. This CDR3 spans 15 amino acids. Germline V lookup: CDR1 MGHRA, CDR2 YSYEKL. CDR3 DNA: TGCGCCAGCAGACCAAGGACAGGGGGACCCTACGATCAGTACTTC. The encoded protein is CASRPRTGGPYDQYF.